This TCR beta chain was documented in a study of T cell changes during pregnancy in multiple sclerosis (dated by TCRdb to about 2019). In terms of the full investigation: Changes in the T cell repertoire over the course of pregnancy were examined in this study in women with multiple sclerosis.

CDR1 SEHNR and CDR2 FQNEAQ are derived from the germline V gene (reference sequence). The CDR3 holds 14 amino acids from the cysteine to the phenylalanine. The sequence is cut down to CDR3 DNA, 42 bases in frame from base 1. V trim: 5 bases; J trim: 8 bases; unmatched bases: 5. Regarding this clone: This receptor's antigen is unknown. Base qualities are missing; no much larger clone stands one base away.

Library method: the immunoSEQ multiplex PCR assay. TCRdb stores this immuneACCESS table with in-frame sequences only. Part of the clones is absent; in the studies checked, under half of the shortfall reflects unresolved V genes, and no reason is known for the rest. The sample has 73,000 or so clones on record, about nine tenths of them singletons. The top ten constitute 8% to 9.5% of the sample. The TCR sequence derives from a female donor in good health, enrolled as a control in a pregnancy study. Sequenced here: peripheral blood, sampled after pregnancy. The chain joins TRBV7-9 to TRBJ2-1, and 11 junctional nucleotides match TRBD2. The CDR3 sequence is CASSQGTSGHEQFF. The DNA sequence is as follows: TGTGCCAGCAGCCAAGGGACTAGCGGTCATGAGCAGTTCTTC.